This entry lists 9 T cell receptor beta chains sequenced from one sample in a study of T-cell memory formation after mild COVID-19. TCRdb re-analysed the 5' RACE reads in MiXCR, keeping a single row per CDR3 protein. The sample has 450,000 to 650,000 distinct CDR3 sequences; over 15% are singletons. The sequencing input was PBMCs or a T cell subset sorted from them (not recorded which). These receptors all come from an adult woman who had mild COVID-19 (a few samples of this study predate the infection). Cell type and time point are not known.

V and J are TRBV7-6 and TRBJ2-5; maybe TRBD2 (5 bases). Germline V lookup: CDR1 SGHVS, CDR2 FNYEAQ. Trimming left V 4 bases short and J 2 bases short, with 11 bases between. This CDR3 is built from 14 residues. The CDR3 loop reads CASSSDSGQETQYF. Here the CDR3 DNA reads TGTGCCAGCAGCTCGGACTCAGGTCAAGAGACCCAGTACTTC.

This clonotype has at least ten counts. The genes are TRBV7-3 and TRBJ2-3; a weak D match, TRBD1 (5 bases). The germline gives CDR1 SGHTA, CDR2 FQGTGA. The CDR3 totals 16 residues. V shed 3 bases and J shed 2 bases, with 15 bases lying between them. The CDR3 sequence: CASSFGDRKNTDTQYF. In DNA, the CDR3 is TGTGCCAGCAGCTTTGGAGACAGAAAGAACACAGATACGCAGTATTTT.

The chain joins TRBV5-6 to TRBJ2-5; D might be TRBD2 (6 bases). V lost 1 base and J lost 4, with 11 bases in between. Germline CDR1 and CDR2: SGHDT and YYEEEE. The CDR3 has 14 amino acids. The CDR3 reads CASSLRTIGETQYF. The DNA for the CDR3 is TGTGCCAGCAGCTTGCGGACTATTGGAGAGACCCAGTACTTC.

The rearrangement uses TRBV6-5 and TRBJ2-3; a possible D gene is TRBD2 (6 bases). Germline loops: CDR1 MNHEY, CDR2 SVGAGI. V was cut by 6 bases and J by 4 bases, with 11 bases left in between. CDR3 length: 13 amino acids. CDR3 sequence reads: CASSASAPDTQYF. The CDR3 coding sequence is TGTGCCAGCAGCGCTAGCGCTCCAGATACGCAGTATTTT.

Only a few counts were recorded for this clonotype. This chain joins TRBV7-9 and TRBJ1-1; TRBD1 is a possible D gene (5 bases). This CDR3 region has 14 residues. Germline assignment: CDR1 SEHNR and CDR2 FQNEAQ (reference sequence). Trimming removed 5 bases at V and 11 bases at J, with 21 bases between. CDR3 bases: TGTGCCAGCAGCGAAGCGGGACCACCGATGCAGGCTTTCTTT. It translates to CASSEAGPPMQAFF. The whole variable domain, remainder taken from reference TRBV7-9 and TRBJ1-1, is DTGVSQNPRHKITKRGQNVTFRCDPISEHNRLYWYRQTLGQGPEFLTYFQNEAQLEKSRLLSDRFSAERPKGSFSTLEIQRTEQGDSAMYLCASSEAGPPMQAFFGQGTRLTVV.

This sequence joins TRBV7-2 and TRBJ2-2; possible D gene TRBD1, 6 bases. CDR1 and CDR2 (germline): SGHTA, FQGNSA. The CDR3 is made up of 14 amino acids. V was shortened by 5 bases and J by 7 bases, with 14 bases between the two germline ends. The CDR3 DNA sequence: TGTGCCAGCAGCGAGACAGGATACCGCGGGGAGCTGTTTTTT. It yields the protein CASSETGYRGELFF.

This clonotype was found a few times. The chain employs TRBV7-3 and TRBJ2-1; a possible D gene is TRBD1 (8 bases). From germline, CDR1 is SGHTA and CDR2 FQGTGA. V lost 2 bases and J 6 bases, leaving 26 bases between the germline ends. CDR3 length equals 19 residues. The CDR3 nucleotides are TGTGCCAGCAGCTTATGGTCTGTGGACAGGGTGGTAGCGGGCAATGAGCAGTTCTTC. Its translation is CASSLWSVDRVVAGNEQFF.

Within the sample, this clonotype is medium-sized (0.01 to 0.1%). CDR3: CASSVAGGQETQYF. As DNA, the CDR3 is TGTGCCAGCAGCGTAGCGGGGGGGCAAGAGACCCAGTACTTC. The chain carries TRBV12-3 or TRBV12-4 and TRBJ2-5, with TRBD2 identical over 11 bases. The junction had 2 bases not matched to a gene; V was cut back by 6 bases and J by 2 bases. The CDR3 has 14 residues.

This chain uses TRBV15 with TRBJ2-7; TRBD1 matches at 11 bases. The trim removed 3 bases at V and 2 bases at J, leaving 6 bases unmatched. Germline CDR1 reads LNHNV; CDR2 reads YYDKDF (reference sequence). This CDR3 region has 16 residues. CDR3 loop: CATSSSGTGGTYEQYF. The CDR3 DNA reads as TGTGCCACCAGCAGCTCCGGGACAGGGGGTACCTACGAGCAGTACTTC.